The 19 T cell receptor beta chains below come from one sample, sequenced in a study of fetal regulatory T cell absence and autoimmunity. Libraries were prepared by immunoSEQ multiplex PCR; TCRdb keeps only in-frame clonotypes and omits some of them. Found here are more than 90,000 clones, around 72% of them singletons; the top ten hold approximately 1.9%. Sequenced material: pancreas tissue. The origin of the receptors is a male donor with IPEX syndrome.

This chain joins TRBV11-2 and TRBJ2-7; TRBD1 is a possible D gene (5 bases). The germline V gene has CDR1 SGHAT and CDR2 FQNNGV. The CDR3 has 14 amino acids. V lost 3 bases to trimming and J lost 2 bases, with 11 bases between them. The CDR3 is CASSFVSGPYEQYF. CDR3 nucleotides: TGTGCCAGCAGCTTTGTGTCAGGGCCCTACGAGCAGTACTTC. Filled out from reference TRBV11-2 and TRBJ2-7, the complete variable domain reads EAGVAQSPRYKIIEKRQSVAFWCNPISGHATLYWYQQILGQGPKLLIQFQNNGVVDDSQLPKDRFSAERLKGVDSTLKIQPAKLEDSAVYLCASSFVSGPYEQYFGPGTRLTVT.

V usage is TRBV30 and J usage is TRBJ2-7, with 12 bases matching TRBD2. V gave up 5 bases and J gave up 4 bases; unmatched junction bases: 3. Germline V gene lookup returns CDR1 GTSNPN and CDR2 SVGIG (reference sequence). The CDR3 extends over 13 amino acids. The CDR3: CAWGLAGSYEQYF. Here the CDR3 DNA reads TGTGCCTGGGGACTAGCGGGATCGTACGAGCAGTACTTC.

The chain joins TRBV11-2 to TRBJ2-7; either TRBD1 or TRBD2 may supply D (5 bases each). V lost 1 base and J 7 bases, leaving 17 bases between the germline ends. There are 15 residues in the CDR3. Per the germline V gene, CDR1 is SGHAT and CDR2 is FQNNGV. The CDR3 spells CASSLGPIEGREQYF. The CDR3 region has the DNA TGTGCCAGCAGCTTAGGCCCAATCGAGGGGCGGGAGCAGTACTTC.

This clone was detected only a few times. The rearrangement joins TRBV11-2 to TRBJ1-5; possible D gene TRBD1, 6 bases. This CDR3 has 15 residues. The germline V gene encodes CDR1 SGHAT and CDR2 FQNNGV. V lost 6 bases, J lost 1 base, and 13 bases lay in between. The DNA of the CDR3 is TGTGCCAGCAGGCCCCCGGGGGCGAGCAATCAGCCCCAGCATTTT. This translates into CASRPPGASNQPQHF.

V usage is TRBV6-1 and J usage is TRBJ1-3; unclear D gene. This CDR3 has 14 amino acids. V dropped 2 bases and J dropped 4 bases, with 9 bases sitting between them. Germline CDR1 MNHNS, CDR2 SASEGT. The CDR3 DNA reads TGTGCCAGCAGTGAACGGGGAGCCGGAAACACCATATATTTT. Translation gives CASSERGAGNTIYF.

This clone was recorded only once. The chain couples TRBV5-3 to TRBJ2-6; possibly TRBD1 for D (6 bases). TRBV5-3 is marked as an open reading frame, function uncertain. The CDR3 totals 17 residues. Deletions cut 1 base from V and 2 bases from J, with 13 bases between. CDR3 in amino acids: CARSLLDRQTGANVLTF. DNA for the CDR3: TGTGCCAGAAGCTTGTTAGACAGGCAGACTGGGGCCAACGTCCTGACTTTC.

The CDR3 nucleotides read TGTGCCAGCAGCCAATGGACTAGCGGGAGGGCCTACAATGAGCAGTTCTTC. Amino acid sequence: CASSQWTSGRAYNEQFF. V usage is TRBV14 and J usage is TRBJ2-1; TRBD2 matches at 15 bases. The germline gives CDR1 SGHDN, CDR2 FVKESK. Trimming at V came to 2 bases and at J to 2 bases, leaving 1 base not matched to a gene. The CDR3 is 17 residues long.

This chain uses TRBV27 with TRBJ1-5; D gene unclear. Germline lookup yields CDR1 MNHEY and CDR2 SMNVEV (reference sequence). V was trimmed by 2 bases and J by 0 bases, leaving 2 bases between them. This CDR3 contains 13 residues. The CDR3 DNA reads as TGTGCCAGCAGTTTACATAGCAATCAGCCCCAGCATTTT. It encodes CASSLHSNQPQHF.

This rearrangement joins TRBV27 to TRBJ1-1, with a tentative D call TRBD1 (5 bases). Germline-derived CDR1 and CDR2 are MNHEY and SMNVEV (reference sequence). This CDR3 has 13 residues. V gave up 3 bases and J gave up 5 bases, with 10 bases separating them. The CDR3, as DNA: TGTGCCAGCAGTTTTTCAGGGAGGACTGAAGCTTTCTTT. Its translation is CASSFSGRTEAFF.

This chain joins TRBV27 and TRBJ1-1, with D perhaps TRBD1 (5 bases). The CDR3 totals 10 residues. Germline V gene data show CDR1 as MNHEY and CDR2 as SMNVEV (reference sequence). V was shortened by 8 bases and J by 6 bases, with 7 bases between the two germline ends. CDR3 sequence reads: CASGAPEAFF. The CDR3 DNA reads as TGTGCCAGCGGGGCCCCTGAAGCTTTCTTT.

Points on this clone: The junction departs from the called germline gene at one end, perhaps through a read error. V gene TRBV11-2 combines with J gene TRBJ2-7; no clear D gene. CDR3 size: 13 residues. In germline, CDR1 is SGHAT, CDR2 FQNNGV. The CDR3, as DNA: TGCGCCAGCAGCCAAGTTCTGAGCTACGAGCAGTACTTC. This codes for CASSQVLSYEQYF.

The J gene is TRBJ2-7, the V gene TRBV4-3; D remains ambiguous. Per germline, CDR1 LGHNA and CDR2 YSLEER. CDR3 length: 16 residues. V was shortened by 1 base and J by 7 bases, with 20 bases between the two germline ends. The CDR3 loop reads CASSQGLSSTLGEQYF. DNA of the CDR3: TGCGCCAGCAGCCAAGGGTTGAGTAGTACCCTAGGTGAGCAGTACTTC.

The rearrangement links TRBV27 to TRBJ2-2, with D tentatively TRBD1 or TRBD2 (5 bases each). Germline assignment: CDR1 MNHEY and CDR2 SMNVEV (reference sequence). Trimming shortened V by 1 base and J by 9 bases, and 21 bases separated the two germline ends. CDR3 size: 17 residues. The CDR3 DNA is TGTGCCAGCAGTTTATTGATGGGGACCTCCACCGGGCGGGAGCTGTTTTTT. Protein sequence: CASSLLMGTSTGRELFF.

J is TRBJ1-1 and V is TRBV7-9; 8 bases are a match to TRBD1. Germline CDR1 and CDR2: SEHNR and FQNEAQ (reference sequence). There are 11 residues in the CDR3. The V gene end was trimmed by 6 bases and the J gene end by 6 bases; junction bases not matched to a gene: 0. In DNA, the CDR3 is TGTGCCAGCAGGACAGGGGCTGAAGCTTTCTTT. The encoded protein is CASRTGAEAFF.

The count of this clone is one. The rearrangement uses TRBV7-6 and TRBJ2-3; 11 bases are shared with TRBD2. The CDR3 has 17 amino acids. V trimming: 3 bases; J trimming: 3 bases; junction bases outside the gene matches: 8. Germline V gene sequence: CDR1 SGHVS, CDR2 FNYEAQ. CDR3 in amino acids: CASSFEPLAGGTDTQYF. The CDR3 bases are TGTGCCAGCAGCTTTGAACCTCTAGCGGGGGGTACAGATACGCAGTATTTT.

The chain is built from TRBV2 and TRBJ2-2; TRBD2 matches at 11 bases. Germline V gene lookup returns CDR1 SNHLY and CDR2 FYNNEI. V lost 4 bases and J lost 7; bases outside the gene matches: 8. CDR3 length: 16 amino acids. CDR3 region: CASSVASGGPHGELFF. In DNA, the CDR3 is TGTGCCAGCAGTGTAGCTAGCGGGGGGCCCCACGGGGAGCTGTTTTTT.

The chain uses TRBV21-1 and TRBJ2-2; TRBD2 is the table's D call and was not checked against the DNA. TRBV21-1 is classified as a pseudogene. The CDR3 spans 15 residues. The CDR3 loop is CASSSVERNTGELFF. The CDR3 coding sequence is TGTGCCAGCAGCAGCGTTGAGAGGAACACCGGGGAGCTGTTTTTT.

This sequence joins TRBV19 and TRBJ2-1, with D perhaps TRBD2 (5 bases). The CDR3 covers 14 residues. Trimming took 1 base from V and 6 from J, leaving 10 bases between them. The V gene's germline CDR1 is LNHDA and CDR2 SQIVND (reference sequence). CDR3 in DNA: TGTGCCAGTAGTATAGTCTCAAGCGGCAATGAGCAGTTCTTC. It is translated as CASSIVSSGNEQFF.

V and J are TRBV5-4 and TRBJ2-1, with a weak D call TRBD2 (5 bases). CDR1 SGHNT and CDR2 YYREEE come from the germline V gene (reference sequence). Between the trimmed V and J ends, which lost 0 bases and 7 bases, there was a span of 8 bases. The CDR3 is 13 residues long. The CDR3 region is CASSLGTRNEQFF. The CDR3 DNA follows: TGTGCCAGCAGCTTGGGGACTCGTAATGAGCAGTTCTTC.